This TCR beta chain was captured in a study of T cells in localized non-small cell lung cancer. About this clone itself: Its antigen is unknown.

CDR3 size: 15 residues. Germline V gene data show CDR1 as SNHLY and CDR2 as FYNNEI. Trimming took 6 bases from V and 12 from J, leaving 24 bases between them. Findings and caveats of the study: Adjacent lung tissue had a median about 50 of the top 100 clones found in the tumor. Heterogeneity within the tumor remains possible, as just one region underwent sequencing. Adjacent uninvolved lung had the highest clonality, suggesting focused antigen responses.

Measured with immunoSEQ multiplex PCR; TCRdb has only the in-frame clones, and not every one. The sample includes roughly 86,000 clones, about four fifths of them seen just once. The J gene is TRBJ2-1, the V gene TRBV2; TRBD2 is a possible D gene (7 bases). This TCR was sampled from a man aged 35 to 69 with stage I lung adenocarcinoma. This specimen was peripheral blood, taken before any cancer treatment. In DNA, the CDR3 is TGTGCCAGCAGCGGGTCGGGGGGCCCACTAGAAGGGCAGTTCTTC. Its translation: CASSGSGGPLEGQFF.